These 6 T cell receptor beta chains originate from one sample sequenced in a study of blood T cell repertoires in COVID-19 (dated by TCRdb to 2020 to 2022). The library was made by the immunoSEQ multiplex PCR assay. TCRdb obtained this table from immuneACCESS and retained in-frame rearrangements with V and J assigned. These tables miss some clones; where compared with another copy, unresolved V genes account for less than half of the shortfall, and the remainder is unexplained. This sample holds around 72,000 clones; about nine tenths were observed only once. The top ten constitute approximately 10% of the sample. The source material was peripheral blood. The receptors shown here come from an older man with active or convalescent COVID-19.

V gene TRBV28 combines with J gene TRBJ2-1, with no clear D. Deletions cut 6 bases from V and 9 bases from J, with 12 bases between. This CDR3 contains 12 residues. CDR1 is MDHEN, CDR2 SYDVKM, per germline. CDR3 sequence reads: CASRHPHLEQFF. The CDR3 DNA sequence: TGTGCCAGCAGACATCCCCACCTTGAGCAGTTCTTC.

This chain uses TRBV29-1 with TRBJ1-2, with 8 bases fitting TRBD1. The CDR3 runs to 13 residues. Germline V CDR1 and CDR2: SQVTM, ANQGSEA. Trimming at V came to 4 bases and at J to 0 bases, leaving 1 base not matched to a gene. CDR3 in DNA: TGCAGCGTTGGGGACAGGACTAACTATGGCTACACCTTC. Its translation is CSVGDRTNYGYTF. Looking up the rest from reference TRBV29-1 and TRBJ1-2 gives the full variable domain: SAVISQKPSRDICQRGTSLTIQCQVDSQVTMMFWYRQQPGQSLTLIATANQGSEATYESGFVIDKFPISRPNLTFSTLTVSNMSPEDSSIYLCSVGDRTNYGYTFGSGTRLTVV.

This chain uses TRBV6-5 with TRBJ2-5; a possible D gene is TRBD2 (5 bases). The V and J ends lost 3 bases and 1 base respectively, with 9 bases between them. The germline gives CDR1 MNHEY, CDR2 SVGAGI. The CDR3 is made up of 14 amino acids. The CDR3 spells CASSYKRGQETQYF. DNA of the CDR3: TGTGCCAGCAGTTATAAACGGGGCCAAGAGACCCAGTACTTC.

This chain joins TRBV13 and TRBJ2-1, with TRBD2 matching over 12 bases. V was clipped by 3 bases and J by 10 bases; unmatched bases: 7. Per the germline V gene, CDR1 is PRHDT and CDR2 is FYEKMQ (reference sequence). The CDR3 loop spans 15 amino acids. The CDR3 reads CASSFGLAGGGEQFF. For the CDR3, the DNA is TGTGCCAGCAGCTTTGGCCTAGCGGGAGGGGGGGAGCAGTTCTTC.

The rearrangement links TRBV5-4 to TRBJ1-2; D remains unclear. Looked up from germline, CDR1 is SGHNT and CDR2 is YYREEE (reference sequence). This CDR3 comprises 13 residues. V lost 0 bases to trimming and J lost 5 bases, with 8 bases between them. CDR3 nucleotide sequence: TGTGCCAGCAGCTTGGCCAACGGTTATGGCTACACCTTC. It codes for CASSLANGYGYTF.

This rearrangement joins TRBV5-6 to TRBJ2-4; D is possibly TRBD1 (5 bases). V was shortened by 3 bases and J by 12 bases, with 13 bases between the two germline ends. There are 12 residues in the CDR3. Germline CDR1 and CDR2: SGHDT and YYEEEE. For the CDR3, the DNA is TGTGCCAGCAGCTCTTTGGGTGGGGCTCAGTACTTC. The encoded protein is CASSSLGGAQYF.